These 32 T cell receptor beta chains were sequenced from one sample in a study of cytomegalovirus exposure and HLA in healthy donors. The PCR had 60 Vbeta and 13 Jbeta primers. Here immunoSEQ multiplex PCR was the method, and the copy in TCRdb shows in-frame clones only, minus some. The sample lists tens of thousands of clones; approximately 75% were seen once. The sequencing input was PBMCs. These TCRs come from a woman in her forties in good health and CMV-seronegative.

This chain connects TRBV28 to TRBJ2-5, with D possibly TRBD2 on 6 matching bases. The CDR3 extends over 13 amino acids. The V gene lost 3 bases and the J gene lost 5 bases, with 10 bases spanning the gap. CDR1 and CDR2 (germline): MDHEN, SYDVKM. The CDR3 DNA reads as TGTGCCAGCAGTTTTCGACTAGATGAGACCCAGTACTTC. Translating gives CASSFRLDETQYF.

The V call is TRBV10-1, the J call TRBJ2-2; tentatively, D is TRBD1 (5 bases). Germline V gene lookup returns CDR1 WNHNN and CDR2 SYGVQD (reference sequence). Trimming stripped 4 bases from V and 3 bases from J, with 18 bases between. The CDR3 sequence is 17 residues long. DNA for the CDR3: TGCGCCAGCAGTGGCCCTCGTTTAGTAGGGGACACCGGGGAGCTGTTTTTT. It is translated as CASSGPRLVGDTGELFF.

This clone was seen more than once but under ten times. The chain uses TRBV2 and TRBJ2-5, with TRBD1 identical over 8 bases. CDR3 length: 14 amino acids. V shed 5 bases and J 5 bases; nucleotides not matched to a gene: 7. Germline V lookup: CDR1 SNHLY, CDR2 FYNNEI. The CDR3 region is CASSSTGVLETQYF. CDR3 coding DNA: TGTGCCAGCAGTTCGACAGGGGTGTTGGAGACCCAGTACTTC.

The chain recombines TRBV28 with TRBJ2-2; 9 bases match TRBD1. In germline, CDR1 is MDHEN, CDR2 SYDVKM. Trimming cost V 2 bases and J 10 bases; bases outside gene matches: 8. The CDR3 extends over 15 amino acids. The CDR3 coding sequence is TGTGCCAGCAGTTTAGCGGGGACAGGGTATGTGGAGCTGTTTTTT. Its translation: CASSLAGTGYVELFF.

The chain carries TRBV19 and TRBJ1-5, with D maybe TRBD1 (5 bases). The CDR3 is 15 residues long. Between the trimmed V and J ends, which lost 3 bases and 3 bases, there was a span of 12 bases. The germline V gene has CDR1 LNHDA and CDR2 SQIVND (reference sequence). For the CDR3, the DNA is TGTGCCAGTAGTATCAGCAGGGAACCCAATCAGCCCCAGCATTTT. It encodes CASSISREPNQPQHF.

The V gene is TRBV5-1, the J gene TRBJ2-3, with a weak D call TRBD2 (5 bases). This CDR3 is 14 amino acids long. Germline values: CDR1 SGHRS, CDR2 YFSETQ. Trimming removed 4 bases from V and 6 bases from J, with 15 bases in between. CDR3 coding DNA: TGCGCCAGCAGCCCCGAAACGAGGGCGGATACGCAGTATTTT. As protein: CASSPETRADTQYF. The full variable domain, with the rest looked up from reference TRBV5-1 and TRBJ2-3, is KAGVTQTPRYLIKTRGQQVTLSCSPISGHRSVSWYQQTPGQGLQFLFEYFSETQRNKGNFPGRFSGRQFSNSRSEMNVSTLELGDSALYLCASSPETRADTQYFGPGTRLTVL.

The J gene is TRBJ2-1, the V gene TRBV7-9; TRBD2 matches at 13 bases. V lost 5 bases and J lost 2; bases outside the gene matches: 3. The germline V gene has CDR1 SEHNR and CDR2 FQNEAQ (reference sequence). This CDR3 has 16 residues. The CDR3 here is CASSELAGGAYNEQFF. The CDR3, as DNA: TGTGCCAGCAGCGAACTAGCGGGAGGGGCCTACAATGAGCAGTTCTTC. The full variable domain, completed using reference TRBV7-9 and TRBJ2-1, is DTGVSQNPRHKITKRGQNVTFRCDPISEHNRLYWYRQTLGQGPEFLTYFQNEAQLEKSRLLSDRFSAERPKGSFSTLEIQRTEQGDSAMYLCASSELAGGAYNEQFFGPGTRLTVL.

This chain links TRBV4-1 with TRBJ2-5; no reliable D call. Germline CDR1 MGHRA, CDR2 YSYEKL. V lost 0 bases, J lost 2 bases, and 13 bases lay in between. The CDR3 loop spans 16 amino acids. CDR3 DNA sequence: TGCGCCAGCAGCCAAGAAGCGAGTGACGATCAAGAGACCCAGTACTTC. As protein: CASSQEASDDQETQYF.

The chain combines TRBV7-9 with TRBJ2-2; D gene ambiguous. This CDR3 is built from 13 residues. CDR1 SEHNR and CDR2 FQNEAQ come from the germline V gene (reference sequence). The V end was cut by 2 bases, the J end by 8 bases, with 9 bases between. DNA for the CDR3: TGTGCCAGCAGCTTATTGAGCAGGGGGGAGCTGTTTTTT. As protein: CASSLLSRGELFF.

The rearrangement links TRBV6-5 to TRBJ1-3; 7 bases align to TRBD1. Germline CDR1 is MNHEY and CDR2 is SVGAGI. V was pared by 4 bases and J by 0 bases, with 3 bases of the junction left unmatched. The CDR3 is made up of 15 amino acids. The CDR3 coding sequence is TGTGCCAGCAGTTCCCACAGGGGCTCTGGAAACACCATATATTTT. Translated: CASSSHRGSGNTIYF.

This chain uses TRBV6-6 with TRBJ1-3; a possible D gene is TRBD1 (6 bases). V was shortened by 1 base and J by 4 bases, with 11 bases between the two germline ends. The CDR3 is made up of 15 amino acids. The V gene's germline CDR1 is MNHNY and CDR2 SVGAGI (reference sequence). The CDR3 nucleotides read TGTGCCAGCAGTTACTTCGGGACATCAGGAAACACCATATATTTT. This translates into CASSYFGTSGNTIYF.

The chain couples TRBV2 to TRBJ1-2; D unresolved. The germline V gene has CDR1 SNHLY and CDR2 FYNNEI. The CDR3 sequence is 10 residues long. The CDR3 nucleotides are TGTGGGGGAGTTTTTAGTGGCTACACCTTC. Its translation: CGGVFSGYTF.

This rearrangement joins TRBV5-1 to TRBJ2-7, with D perhaps matching TRBD1 (5 bases). CDR1 SGHRS and CDR2 YFSETQ come from the germline V gene. This CDR3 is 14 amino acids long. V gave up 3 bases and J gave up 2 bases, with 12 bases separating them. The CDR3 sequence: CASSSTDTTYEQYF. The CDR3 coding sequence is TGCGCCAGCAGCTCGACGGACACCACCTACGAGCAGTACTTC.

J is TRBJ1-4 and V is TRBV5-1; TRBD1 matches 7 bases. The V gene end was trimmed by 0 bases and the J gene end by 6 bases; junction bases not matched to a gene: 2. The germline V gene encodes CDR1 SGHRS and CDR2 YFSETQ. The CDR3 loop spans 14 amino acids. CDR3 DNA sequence: TGCGCCAGCAGCTTGGCAGGGGGGTATGAAAAACTGTTTTTT. The encoded protein is CASSLAGGYEKLFF.

The rearrangement joins TRBV7-8 to TRBJ1-6; possible D gene TRBD1, 5 bases. The CDR3 extends over 18 amino acids. The germline V and J ends were trimmed by 1 base and 5 bases, with 18 bases remaining between them. Germline values: CDR1 SGHVS, CDR2 FQNEAQ. The DNA of the CDR3 is TGTGCCAGCAGCTTAGTTGGGGGGGGGAAAAGGGATAATTCACCCCTCCACTTT. This gives the protein CASSLVGGGKRDNSPLHF.

V usage is TRBV27 and J usage is TRBJ1-1, with D unresolved. Germline V lookup: CDR1 MNHEY, CDR2 SMNVEV (reference sequence). The V end was cut by 7 bases, the J end by 0 bases, with 12 bases between. The CDR3 extends over 14 amino acids. The CDR3 loop reads CASTPTHLNTEAFF. CDR3 nucleotides: TGTGCCAGCACCCCAACACATCTGAACACTGAAGCTTTCTTT.

This chain links TRBV4-3 with TRBJ2-3; TRBD2 matches 15 bases. Germline-derived CDR1 and CDR2 are LGHNA and YSLEER. The CDR3 extends over 17 amino acids. J was trimmed by 7 bases and V by 2 bases; bases with no gene match: 7. The DNA for the CDR3 is TGCGCCAGCAGCCAAACACCAGGGACTAGCGGGAGGAATACGCAGTATTTT. Amino acid sequence: CASSQTPGTSGRNTQYF.

The chain is built from TRBV5-4 and TRBJ2-3; a possible D gene is TRBD2 (7 bases). The CDR3 runs 17 residues. Germline V CDR1 and CDR2: SGHNT, YYREEE (reference sequence). Trimming took off 3 bases at V and 1 base at J, with 18 bases between the two ends. CDR3 in amino acids: CASSWGVGGGGTDTQYF. As DNA, the CDR3 is TGTGCCAGCAGCTGGGGGGTAGGGGGAGGGGGCACAGATACGCAGTATTTT. Complete variable domain (other parts from reference TRBV5-4 and TRBJ2-3): ETGVTQSPTHLIKTRGQQVTLRCSSQSGHNTVSWYQQALGQGPQFIFQYYREEENGRGNFPPRFSGLQFPNYSSELNVNALELDDSALYLCASSWGVGGGGTDTQYFGPGTRLTVL.

J is TRBJ1-5 and V is TRBV10-3; 8 nucleotides line up with TRBD1. The V and J ends lost 4 bases and 7 bases, in that order; junction bases with no gene match: 6. Germline V CDR1 and CDR2: ENHRY, SYGVKD. The CDR3 covers 14 residues. CDR3 nucleotide sequence: TGTGCCATCAGTGGGCAGGGGGCTGGGCAGCCCCAGCATTTT. It specifies CAISGQGAGQPQHF.

The rearrangement links TRBV11-2 to TRBJ2-7; 8 bases align to TRBD1. From germline, CDR1 is SGHAT and CDR2 FQNNGV. This CDR3 spans 16 amino acids. The junction had 10 bases not matched to a gene; V was cut back by 1 base and J by 5 bases. The CDR3 reads CASSLVEQGAFNEQYF. CDR3 sequence (DNA): TGTGCCAGCAGCTTAGTCGAGCAGGGGGCTTTCAACGAGCAGTACTTC. The whole variable domain, remainder taken from reference TRBV11-2 and TRBJ2-7, is EAGVAQSPRYKIIEKRQSVAFWCNPISGHATLYWYQQILGQGPKLLIQFQNNGVVDDSQLPKDRFSAERLKGVDSTLKIQPAKLEDSAVYLCASSLVEQGAFNEQYFGPGTRLTVT.

This chain links TRBV4-1 with TRBJ1-3, with 7 bases matching TRBD1. CDR1 and CDR2 (germline): MGHRA, YSYEKL. The length of the CDR3 is 15 residues. The ends lost 0 bases at V and 2 bases at J; junction bases unmatched: 1. CDR3 in DNA: TGCGCCAGCAGCCAAGAAGGGACAGCTGGAAACACCATATATTTT. Translating it yields CASSQEGTAGNTIYF.

The gene calls are TRBV7-6 and TRBJ2-2; 9 bases agree with TRBD2. This CDR3 is built from 16 residues. The germline V gene encodes CDR1 SGHVS and CDR2 FNYEAQ. The V gene end was trimmed by 2 bases and the J gene end by 6 bases; junction bases not matched to a gene: 7. CDR3 sequence (DNA): TGTGCCAGCAGCTTACGGGCGGGGGGGATGTCCGGGGAGCTGTTTTTT. Translated: CASSLRAGGMSGELFF.

The chain joins TRBV10-3 to TRBJ2-7; D may be TRBD2 (6 bases). Trimming shortened V by 10 bases and J by 3 bases, and 13 bases separated the two germline ends. CDR3 length equals 12 residues. The V gene's germline CDR1 is ENHRY and CDR2 SYGVKD. The CDR3 reads CARARGSYEQYF. As DNA, the CDR3 is TGTGCCAGAGCACGGGGGAGCTACGAGCAGTACTTC.

This clone was seen a single time. The CDR3 DNA follows: TGTGCCAGCAGTTTCGGACAGAGCTACGAGCAGTACTTC. Encoded protein: CASSFGQSYEQYF. V is TRBV2 and J is TRBJ2-7; weak D call: TRBD1 (6 bases). The CDR3 covers 13 residues. V lost 5 bases and J 3 bases, leaving 11 bases between the germline ends. Germline V gene data show CDR1 as SNHLY and CDR2 as FYNNEI. Looking up the rest from reference TRBV2 and TRBJ2-7 gives the full variable domain: EPEVTQTPSHQVTQMGQEVILRCVPISNHLYFYWYRQILGQKVEFLVSFYNNEISEKSEIFDDQFSVERPDGSNFTLKIRSTKLEDSAMYFCASSFGQSYEQYFGPGTRLTVT.

The CDR3 sequence is CASSSGNMNTEAFF. CDR3 DNA: TGTGCCAGCAGCTCAGGGAATATGAACACTGAAGCTTTCTTT. The chain recombines TRBV7-2 with TRBJ1-1; D perhaps matches TRBD1 (5 bases). Trimming cost V 4 bases and J 0 bases, with 9 bases left between them. CDR3 length: 14 residues. The germline CDR1 and CDR2 sequences are SGHTA and FQGNSA.

The sample holds a few counts of this clone. V gene TRBV10-2 combines with J gene TRBJ2-7; 10 bases line up with TRBD1. V lost 4 bases to trimming and J lost 6 bases; unmatched junction nucleotides: 9. This CDR3 region has 15 residues. Germline CDR1 WSHSY, CDR2 SAAADI. Here the CDR3 DNA reads TGCGCCAGCAGTGCCCGGGACAGGGGACCTGCCGAGCAGTACTTC. Protein sequence: CASSARDRGPAEQYF.

The V and J genes are TRBV27 and TRBJ2-7; 10 bases agree with TRBD2. Germline values: CDR1 MNHEY, CDR2 SMNVEV (reference sequence). CDR3 length: 14 residues. The trim removed 3 bases at V and 5 bases at J, leaving 4 bases unmatched. CDR3 region: CASSLLAGDNEQYF. In DNA, the CDR3 is TGTGCCAGCAGTTTGCTAGCGGGAGATAACGAGCAGTACTTC.

This clone was recorded only once. V and J are TRBV28 and TRBJ1-2, with 9 bases aligning to TRBD1. J lost 8 bases, V lost 4 bases, and 5 bases had no gene match. Germline CDR1 is MDHEN and CDR2 is SYDVKM. The CDR3 length is 13 residues. CDR3 DNA sequence: TGTGCCAGCAGTTCCGGACAGGGGCGAGGCTACACCTTC. Residues: CASSSGQGRGYTF.

This clone showed up just a few times. The chain combines TRBV6-1 with TRBJ1-2, with 7 bases identical to TRBD1. From germline, CDR1 is MNHNS and CDR2 SASEGT. The CDR3 is made up of 13 amino acids. The V and J ends lost 7 bases and 4 bases, in that order; junction bases with no gene match: 6. The CDR3 sequence is CASTMAGGYGYTF. The CDR3 coding sequence is TGTGCCAGCACGATGGCAGGGGGCTATGGCTACACCTTC.

The chain joins TRBV19 to TRBJ1-3; no clear D gene. The germline V and J ends were trimmed by 4 bases and 4 bases, with 8 bases remaining between them. The germline CDR1 and CDR2 sequences are LNHDA and SQIVND (reference sequence). This CDR3 has 13 residues. CDR3 loop: CASSTEIGNTIYF. In nucleotides, the CDR3 is TGTGCCAGTAGTACCGAGATCGGAAACACCATATATTTT.

V usage is TRBV5-6 and J usage is TRBJ2-1; 11 bases fit TRBD2. In germline, CDR1 is SGHDT, CDR2 YYEEEE. The CDR3 contains 18 residues. The V and J ends lost 0 bases and 0 bases, in that order; junction bases with no gene match: 5. In DNA, the CDR3 is TGTGCCAGCAGCTTGGGACTAGCGGGAAGGAGCTCCTACAATGAGCAGTTCTTC. It encodes CASSLGLAGRSSYNEQFF.

J is TRBJ1-4 and V is TRBV7-9, with D possibly matching TRBD1 (5 bases). V gave up 4 bases and J gave up 5 bases, with 11 bases separating them. Germline V CDR1 and CDR2: SEHNR, FQNEAQ (reference sequence). The CDR3 is 14 amino acids. The CDR3 region has the DNA TGTGCCAGCAGCTCGGGGGTGTTGAATGAAAAACTGTTTTTT. This gives the protein CASSSGVLNEKLFF.